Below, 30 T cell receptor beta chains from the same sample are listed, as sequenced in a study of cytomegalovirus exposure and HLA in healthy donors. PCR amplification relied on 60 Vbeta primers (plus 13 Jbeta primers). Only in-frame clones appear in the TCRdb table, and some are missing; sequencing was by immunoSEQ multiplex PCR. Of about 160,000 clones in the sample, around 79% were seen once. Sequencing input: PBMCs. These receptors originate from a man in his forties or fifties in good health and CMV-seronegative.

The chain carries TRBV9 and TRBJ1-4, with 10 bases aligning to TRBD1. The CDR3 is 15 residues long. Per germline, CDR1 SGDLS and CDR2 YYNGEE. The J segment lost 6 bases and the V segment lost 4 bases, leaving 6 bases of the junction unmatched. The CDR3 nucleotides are TGTGCCAGCAGCTATGGGACAGGGGAAGATGAAAAACTGTTTTTT. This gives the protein CASSYGTGEDEKLFF. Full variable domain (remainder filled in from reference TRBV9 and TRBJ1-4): DSGVTQTPKHLITATGQRVTLRCSPRSGDLSVYWYQQSLDQGLQFLIQYYNGEERAKGNILERFSAQQFPDLHSELNLSSLELGDSALYFCASSYGTGEDEKLFFGSGTQLSVL.

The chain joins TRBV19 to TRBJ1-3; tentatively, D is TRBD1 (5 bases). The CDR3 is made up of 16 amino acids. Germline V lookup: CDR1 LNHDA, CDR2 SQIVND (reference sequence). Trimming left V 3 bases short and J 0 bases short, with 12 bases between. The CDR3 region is CASSMLGPSSGNTIYF. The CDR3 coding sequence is TGTGCCAGTAGTATGCTGGGGCCCAGCTCTGGAAACACCATATATTTT. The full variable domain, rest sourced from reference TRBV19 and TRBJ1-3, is DGGITQSPKYLFRKEGQNVTLSCEQNLNHDAMYWYRQDPGQGLRLIYYSQIVNDFQKGDIAEGYSVSREKKESFPLTVTSAQKNPTAFYLCASSMLGPSSGNTIYFGEGSWLTVV.

The CDR3 loop reads CATNREHEQYF. The CDR3 nucleotides read TGTGCCACCAACAGGGAACACGAGCAGTACTTC. The V and J genes are TRBV28 and TRBJ2-7; a weak D match, TRBD1 (6 bases). Germline V gives CDR1 MDHEN, CDR2 SYDVKM. This CDR3 has 11 amino acids. The V end lost 10 bases, the J end lost 5 bases, and 12 bases lay between the germline ends.

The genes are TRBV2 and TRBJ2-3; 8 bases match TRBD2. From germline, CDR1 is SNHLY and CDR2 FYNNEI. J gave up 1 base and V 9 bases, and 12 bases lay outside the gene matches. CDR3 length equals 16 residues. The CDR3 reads CARRGGRDSRTDTQYF. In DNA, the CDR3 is TGTGCCAGACGGGGGGGACGGGACTCGCGCACAGATACGCAGTATTTT.

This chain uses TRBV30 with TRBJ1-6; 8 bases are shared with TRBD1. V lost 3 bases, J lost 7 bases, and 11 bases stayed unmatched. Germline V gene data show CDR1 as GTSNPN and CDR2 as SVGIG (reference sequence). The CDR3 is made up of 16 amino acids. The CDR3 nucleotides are TGTGCCTGGAGGACCCTTCAGGGGGCTGGGAATTCACCCCTCCACTTT. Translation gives CAWRTLQGAGNSPLHF.

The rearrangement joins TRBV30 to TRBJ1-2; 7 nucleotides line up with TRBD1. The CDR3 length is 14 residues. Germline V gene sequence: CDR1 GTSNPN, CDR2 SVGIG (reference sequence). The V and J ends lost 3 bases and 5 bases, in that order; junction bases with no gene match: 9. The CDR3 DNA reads TGTGCCTGGAGAGAGCAGGGGGGAGAATATGGCTACACCTTC. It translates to CAWREQGGEYGYTF. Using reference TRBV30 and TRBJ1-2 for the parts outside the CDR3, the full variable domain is SQTIHQWPATLVQPVGSPLSLECTVEGTSNPNLYWYRQAAGRGLQLLFYSVGIGQISSEVPQNLSASRPQDRQFILSSKKLLLSDSGFYLCAWREQGGEYGYTFGSGTRLTVV.

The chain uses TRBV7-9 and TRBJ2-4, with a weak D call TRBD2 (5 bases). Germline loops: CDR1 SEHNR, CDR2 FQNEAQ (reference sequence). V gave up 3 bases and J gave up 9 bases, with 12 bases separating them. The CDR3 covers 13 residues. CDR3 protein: CASSLGPGGIQYF. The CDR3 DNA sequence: TGTGCCAGCAGCTTGGGCCCTGGAGGCATTCAGTACTTC.

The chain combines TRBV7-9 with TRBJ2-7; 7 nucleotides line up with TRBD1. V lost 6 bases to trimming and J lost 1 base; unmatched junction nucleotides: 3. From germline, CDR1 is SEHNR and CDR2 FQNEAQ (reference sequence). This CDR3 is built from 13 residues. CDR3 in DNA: TGTGCCAGCAGGGGGGACAGTTCCTACGAGCAGTACTTC. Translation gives CASRGDSSYEQYF. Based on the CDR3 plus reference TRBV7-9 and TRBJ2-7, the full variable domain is DTGVSQNPRHKITKRGQNVTFRCDPISEHNRLYWYRQTLGQGPEFLTYFQNEAQLEKSRLLSDRFSAERPKGSFSTLEIQRTEQGDSAMYLCASRGDSSYEQYFGPGTRLTVT.

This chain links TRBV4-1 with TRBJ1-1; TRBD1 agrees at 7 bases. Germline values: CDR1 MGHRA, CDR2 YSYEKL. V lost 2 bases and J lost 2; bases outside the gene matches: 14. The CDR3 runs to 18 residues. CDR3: CASSQNPPQTGLNTEAFF. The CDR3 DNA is TGCGCCAGCAGCCAAAACCCTCCTCAGACAGGGTTAAACACTGAAGCTTTCTTT.

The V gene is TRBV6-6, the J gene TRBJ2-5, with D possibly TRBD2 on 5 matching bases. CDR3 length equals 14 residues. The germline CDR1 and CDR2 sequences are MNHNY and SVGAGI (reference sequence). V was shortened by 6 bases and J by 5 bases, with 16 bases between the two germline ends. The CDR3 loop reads CASSPRGLGETQYF. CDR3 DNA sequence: TGTGCCAGCAGCCCCAGAGGGCTGGGTGAGACCCAGTACTTC.

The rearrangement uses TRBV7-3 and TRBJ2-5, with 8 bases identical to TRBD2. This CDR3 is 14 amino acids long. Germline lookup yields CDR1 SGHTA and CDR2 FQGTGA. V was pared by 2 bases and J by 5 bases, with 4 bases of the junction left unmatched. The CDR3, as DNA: TGTGCCAGCAGCTTAGCGGGGGGTCGGGAGACCCAGTACTTC. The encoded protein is CASSLAGGRETQYF.

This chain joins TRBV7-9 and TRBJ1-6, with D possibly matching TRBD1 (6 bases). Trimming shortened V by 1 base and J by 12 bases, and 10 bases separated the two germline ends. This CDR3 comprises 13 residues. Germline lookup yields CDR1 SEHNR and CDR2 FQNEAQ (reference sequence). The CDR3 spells CASSLDYREPLHF. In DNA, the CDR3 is TGTGCCAGCAGCTTAGACTACAGGGAACCCCTCCACTTT.

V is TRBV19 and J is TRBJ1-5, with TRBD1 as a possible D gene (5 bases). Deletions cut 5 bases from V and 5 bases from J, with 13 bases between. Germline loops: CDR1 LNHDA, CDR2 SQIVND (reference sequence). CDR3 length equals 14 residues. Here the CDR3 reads CASSPHRSDQPQHF. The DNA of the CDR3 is TGTGCCAGTAGTCCCCACAGGAGCGATCAGCCCCAGCATTTT.

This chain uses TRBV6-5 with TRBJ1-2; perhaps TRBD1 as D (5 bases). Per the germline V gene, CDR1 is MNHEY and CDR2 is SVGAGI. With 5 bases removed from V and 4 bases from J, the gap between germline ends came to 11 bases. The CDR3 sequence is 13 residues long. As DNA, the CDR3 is TGTGCCAGCAGTCGGGGGATAGGCTATGGCTACACCTTC. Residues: CASSRGIGYGYTF.

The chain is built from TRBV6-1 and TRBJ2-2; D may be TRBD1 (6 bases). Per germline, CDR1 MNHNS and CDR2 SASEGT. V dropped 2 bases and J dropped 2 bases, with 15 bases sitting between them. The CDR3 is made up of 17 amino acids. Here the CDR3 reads CASSEKGDPRNTGELFF. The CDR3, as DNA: TGTGCCAGCAGTGAAAAGGGGGACCCCCGAAACACCGGGGAGCTGTTTTTT.

The CDR3 protein is CASSNRVQETQYF. The CDR3 DNA reads TGTGCCAGCAGCAACAGGGTCCAAGAGACCCAGTACTTC. The chain uses TRBV2 and TRBJ2-5; D may be TRBD1 (6 bases). Germline V gives CDR1 SNHLY, CDR2 FYNNEI. The CDR3 runs 13 residues. V lost 6 bases, J lost 1 base, and 9 bases lay in between.

Here the CDR3 DNA reads TGTGCCAGCAGACTGGACAGGTATGGTAATCAGCCCCAGCATTTT. Protein: CASRLDRYGNQPQHF. The genes are TRBV27 and TRBJ1-5; 7 bases match TRBD1. The CDR3 extends over 15 amino acids. V lost 6 bases, J lost 4 bases, and 9 bases stayed unmatched. Germline V gene data show CDR1 as MNHEY and CDR2 as SMNVEV (reference sequence).

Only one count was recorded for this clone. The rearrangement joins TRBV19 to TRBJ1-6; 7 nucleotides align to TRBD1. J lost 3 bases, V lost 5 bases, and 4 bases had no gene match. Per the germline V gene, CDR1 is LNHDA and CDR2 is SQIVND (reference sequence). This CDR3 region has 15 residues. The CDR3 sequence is CASSLTGIYNSPLHF. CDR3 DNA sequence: TGTGCCAGTAGTCTGACAGGGATCTATAATTCACCCCTCCACTTT.

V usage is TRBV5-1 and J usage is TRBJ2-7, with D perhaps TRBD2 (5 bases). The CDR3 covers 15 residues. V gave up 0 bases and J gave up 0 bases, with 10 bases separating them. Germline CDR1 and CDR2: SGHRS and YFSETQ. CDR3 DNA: TGCGCCAGCAGCTTGGCCGTCCGGGGCTCCTACGAGCAGTACTTC. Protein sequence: CASSLAVRGSYEQYF.

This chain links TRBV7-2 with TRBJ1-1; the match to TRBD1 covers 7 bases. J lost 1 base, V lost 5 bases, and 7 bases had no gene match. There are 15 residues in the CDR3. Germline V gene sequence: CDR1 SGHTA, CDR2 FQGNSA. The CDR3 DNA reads TGTGCCAGCAGCCCTGGACAGGTGGGGAACACTGAAGCTTTCTTT. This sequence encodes CASSPGQVGNTEAFF.

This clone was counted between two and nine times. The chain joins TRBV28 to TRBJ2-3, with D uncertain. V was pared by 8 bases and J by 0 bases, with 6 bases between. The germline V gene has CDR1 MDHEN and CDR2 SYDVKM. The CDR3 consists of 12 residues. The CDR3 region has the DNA TGTGCCAGCGCCACTAGCACAGATACGCAGTATTTT. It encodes CASATSTDTQYF.

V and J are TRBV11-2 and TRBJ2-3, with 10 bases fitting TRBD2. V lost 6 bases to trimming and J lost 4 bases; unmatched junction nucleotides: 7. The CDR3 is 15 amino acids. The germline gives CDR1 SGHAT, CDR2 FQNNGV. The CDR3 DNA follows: TGTGCCAGCAGAATAGGGACTAGCGCGTCAGATACGCAGTATTTT. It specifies CASRIGTSASDTQYF.

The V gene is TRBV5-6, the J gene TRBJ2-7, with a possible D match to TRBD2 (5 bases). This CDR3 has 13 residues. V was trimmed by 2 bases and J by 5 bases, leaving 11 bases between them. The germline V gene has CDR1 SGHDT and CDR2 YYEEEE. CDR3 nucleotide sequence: TGTGCCAGCAGCTTCGGGGAATCGGACGAGCAGTACTTC. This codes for CASSFGESDEQYF.

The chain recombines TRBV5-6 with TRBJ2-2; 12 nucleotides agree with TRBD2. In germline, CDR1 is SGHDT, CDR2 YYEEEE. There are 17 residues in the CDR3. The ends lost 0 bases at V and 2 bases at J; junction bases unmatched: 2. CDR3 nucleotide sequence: TGTGCCAGCAGCTTGGGGACTAGCGGGGTTAACACCGGGGAGCTGTTTTTT. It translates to CASSLGTSGVNTGELFF.

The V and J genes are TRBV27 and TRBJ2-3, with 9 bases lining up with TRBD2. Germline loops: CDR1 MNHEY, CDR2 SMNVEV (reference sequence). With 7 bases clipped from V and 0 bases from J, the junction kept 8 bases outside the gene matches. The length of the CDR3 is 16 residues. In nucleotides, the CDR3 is TGTGCCAGCACCTTGCTAGCGGGGCTAAGCACAGATACGCAGTATTTT. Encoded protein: CASTLLAGLSTDTQYF.

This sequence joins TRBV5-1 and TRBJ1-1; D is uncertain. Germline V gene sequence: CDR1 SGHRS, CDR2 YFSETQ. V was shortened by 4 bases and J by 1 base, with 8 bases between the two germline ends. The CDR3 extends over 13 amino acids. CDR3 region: CASSLEGNTEAFF. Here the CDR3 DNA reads TGCGCCAGCAGCCTAGAAGGGAACACTGAAGCTTTCTTT. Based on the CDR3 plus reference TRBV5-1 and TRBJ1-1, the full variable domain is KAGVTQTPRYLIKTRGQQVTLSCSPISGHRSVSWYQQTPGQGLQFLFEYFSETQRNKGNFPGRFSGRQFSNSRSEMNVSTLELGDSALYLCASSLEGNTEAFFGQGTRLTVV.

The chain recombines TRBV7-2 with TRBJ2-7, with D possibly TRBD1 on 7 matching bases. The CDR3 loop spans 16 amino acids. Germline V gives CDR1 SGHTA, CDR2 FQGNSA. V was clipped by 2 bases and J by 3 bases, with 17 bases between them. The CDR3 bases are TGTGCCAGCAGCTTAATCGGGGGACAGACTTACTACGAGCAGTACTTC. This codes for CASSLIGGQTYYEQYF.

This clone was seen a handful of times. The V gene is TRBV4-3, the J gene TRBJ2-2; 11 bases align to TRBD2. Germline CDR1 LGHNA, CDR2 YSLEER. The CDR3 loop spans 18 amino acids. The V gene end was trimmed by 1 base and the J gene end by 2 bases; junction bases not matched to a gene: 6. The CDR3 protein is CASSQAPSGGPNTGELFF. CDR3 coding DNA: TGCGCCAGCAGCCAAGCTCCTAGCGGGGGGCCTAACACCGGGGAGCTGTTTTTT.

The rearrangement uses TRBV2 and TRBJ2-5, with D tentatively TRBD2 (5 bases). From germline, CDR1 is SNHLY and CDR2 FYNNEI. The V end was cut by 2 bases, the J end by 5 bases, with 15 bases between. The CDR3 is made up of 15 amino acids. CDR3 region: CASSEKGLGGETQYF. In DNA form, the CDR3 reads TGTGCCAGCAGTGAAAAAGGGTTAGGCGGGGAGACCCAGTACTTC.

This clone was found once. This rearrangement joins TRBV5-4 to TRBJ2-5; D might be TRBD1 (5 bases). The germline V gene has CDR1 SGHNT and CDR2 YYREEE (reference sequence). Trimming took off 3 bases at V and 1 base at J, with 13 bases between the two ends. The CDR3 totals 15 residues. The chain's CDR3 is CASSSAARVQETQYF. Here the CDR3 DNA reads TGTGCCAGCAGCTCCGCGGCCAGGGTCCAAGAGACCCAGTACTTC.